A selection of T cell receptor beta chains follows, all from one sample in a study of cytomegalovirus exposure and HLA in healthy donors. Measured with immunoSEQ multiplex PCR; TCRdb has only the in-frame clones, and not every one. The sample carries around 140,000 clones, around nine tenths recorded once. The source material was PBMCs. These receptors were collected from a man younger than 35 in good health and CMV-seropositive. CDR3s include the opening cysteine and the closing phenylalanine or tryptophan. A D gene is named only where the DNA matches it firmly. Rows may omit the clone size; those that give it use once, few, many or a size class.

CDR3 length,J gene,clone size,V gene,D gene,CDR3 protein,CDR3 DNA
13,TRBJ1-2,-,TRBV27,-,CASRMAGNYGYTF,TGTGCCAGCAGAATGGCAGGGAACTATGGCTACACCTTC
16,TRBJ1-5,-,TRBV6-5,-,CASSSDRTAHYQPQHF,TGTGCCAGCAGTTCCGATAGGACAGCGCATTATCAGCCCCAGCATTTT
12,TRBJ1-1,-,TRBV2,-,CARGQKNTEAFF,TGTGCCAGAGGACAGAAGAACACTGAAGCTTTCTTT
14,TRBJ2-3,-,TRBV30,TRBD2,CAWSSGGGTDTQYF,TGTGCCTGGAGCTCGGGGGGAGGGACAGATACGCAGTATTTT
12,TRBJ1-4,-,TRBV27,-,CASTFWGGKLFF,TGTGCCAGCACCTTCTGGGGGGGGAAACTGTTTTTT
14,TRBJ2-5,-,TRBV10-2,TRBD1,CASTGQGWSETQYF,TGCGCCAGCACGGGACAGGGTTGGTCAGAGACCCAGTACTTC
16,TRBJ2-7,-,TRBV5-6,TRBD1,CASSFRRTGGIYEQYF,TGTGCCAGCAGCTTTCGCCGGACAGGGGGGATCTACGAGCAGTACTTC
14,TRBJ2-5,-,TRBV7-9,-,CASSLAGGPETQYF,TGTGCCAGCAGCTTAGCGGGGGGGCCAGAGACCCAGTACTTC
14,TRBJ1-3,-,TRBV28,TRBD1,CASGIGQAGNTIYF,TGTGCCAGCGGAATAGGACAGGCTGGAAACACCATATATTTT
16,TRBJ1-4,-,TRBV9,-,CASSVEGRVPNEKLFF,TGTGCCAGCAGCGTAGAGGGCAGGGTGCCAAATGAAAAACTGTTTTTT
15,TRBJ2-1,-,TRBV9,TRBD2,CASSVAGTSGNEQFF,TGTGCCAGCAGCGTAGCTGGGACTAGCGGCAATGAGCAGTTCTTC
15,TRBJ2-7,-,TRBV30,-,CAWNSPSQGTYEQYF,TGTGCCTGGAACTCCCCTTCCCAGGGAACCTACGAGCAGTACTTC
14,TRBJ1-4,few,TRBV2,-,CASSPQGLGEKLFF,TGTGCCAGCAGCCCCCAGGGTCTGGGTGAAAAACTGTTTTTT
14,TRBJ1-6,-,TRBV5-4,-,CASSLRGLGAPLHF,TGTGCCAGCAGCTTGAGGGGCCTGGGCGCACCCCTCCACTTT
13,TRBJ2-7,-,TRBV29-1,TRBD2,CSVAGTSGDEQYF,TGCAGCGTTGCCGGGACTAGCGGAGACGAGCAGTACTTC
13,TRBJ2-5,-,TRBV7-9,-,CASSFRVQETQYF,TGTGCCAGCAGCTTCAGGGTCCAAGAGACCCAGTACTTC
11,TRBJ2-1,-,TRBV6-5,TRBD2,CASSYGLGMLF,TGTGCCAGCAGTTACGGACTAGGGATGCTCTTC
15,TRBJ2-2,-,TRBV5-1,TRBD1,CASRLQGVNTGELFF,TGCGCCAGCAGGTTACAGGGGGTGAACACCGGGGAGCTGTTTTTT
13,TRBJ1-2,-,TRBV7-9,-,CASSSHMVEGYTF,TGTGCCAGCAGCTCCCACATGGTGGAGGGCTACACCTTC